One and the same sample provided the 24 T cell receptor beta chains below, sequenced in a study of CD8+CD57+ T cells in acquired aplastic anemia. Genomic DNA served as template for TCR beta VDJ and CDR3 profiling. Each CDR3 protein is one row after TCRdb ran MiXCR on the reads. The sample lists about 270,000 distinct CDR3 sequences; 50% to 70% were seen once. Sequenced input: sorted CD4+, CD8+, or CD8+CD57+ T cells (not recorded which) from PBMCs. The origin of the receptors is a human donor with severe aplastic anemia or a healthy control (not recorded which).

V and J are TRBV20-1 and TRBJ2-7; a weak D match, TRBD1 (6 bases). CDR1 and CDR2 (germline): DFQATT, SNEGSKA (reference sequence). This CDR3 is built from 15 residues. Deletions cut 2 bases from V and 0 bases from J, with 14 bases between. The CDR3 spells CSARLSRGGSYEQYF. The CDR3 coding sequence is TGCAGTGCTAGACTTAGCCGAGGGGGCTCCTACGAGCAGTACTTC.

This chain joins TRBV2 and TRBJ2-7, with D perhaps being TRBD1 or TRBD2 (5 bases each). The germline V gene encodes CDR1 SNHLY and CDR2 FYNNEI. V lost 6 bases, J lost 2 bases, and 11 bases lay in between. This CDR3 is built from 13 residues. The CDR3 loop reads CASRGVGPYEQYF. CDR3 coding DNA: TGTGCCAGCAGGGGGGTGGGACCCTACGAGCAGTACTTC.

The chain couples TRBV9 to TRBJ2-3; D not resolved. The V end was cut by 0 bases, the J end by 6 bases, with 14 bases between. The germline CDR1 and CDR2 sequences are SGDLS and YYNGEE. CDR3 length equals 15 residues. As DNA, the CDR3 is TGTGCCAGCAGCGTAGGGAGCCTAGTTCAGGATACGCAGTATTTT. Amino acid sequence: CASSVGSLVQDTQYF. The full variable domain, in which reference TRBV9 and TRBJ2-3 provide the parts outside the CDR3, is DSGVTQTPKHLITATGQRVTLRCSPRSGDLSVYWYQQSLDQGLQFLIQYYNGEERAKGNILERFSAQQFPDLHSELNLSSLELGDSALYFCASSVGSLVQDTQYFGPGTRLTVL.

This clonotype appeared a single time. The chain combines TRBV12-3 or TRBV12-4 with TRBJ1-5; TRBD1 might be the D (5 bases). Trimming stripped 6 bases from V and 3 bases from J, with 12 bases between. The CDR3 consists of 14 residues. CDR3 protein: CASSLDRVNQPQHF. As DNA, the CDR3 is TGTGCCAGCAGCCTTGACAGAGTCAATCAGCCCCAGCATTTT.

The chain combines TRBV7-6 with TRBJ1-1; 8 positions match TRBD1. Germline values: CDR1 SGHVS, CDR2 FNYEAQ. J was trimmed by 1 base and V by 5 bases; bases with no gene match: 6. The CDR3 contains 15 residues. CDR3 amino acids: CASSRPGTGNTEAFF. The CDR3 bases are TGTGCCAGCAGCCGTCCCGGGACAGGGAACACTGAAGCTTTCTTT.

The sample holds many counts of this clonotype. The chain links TRBV3-1 to TRBJ2-5; 9 bases match TRBD2. The CDR3 contains 15 residues. Germline assignment: CDR1 LGHDT and CDR2 YNNKEL (reference sequence). Unmatched junction bases numbered 4, after V lost 0 bases and J lost 5 bases. DNA for the CDR3: TGTGCCAGCAGCCAAGATCCAGCGGGGGGCGAGACCCAGTACTTC. Encoded protein: CASSQDPAGGETQYF.

In this sample, this clonotype turned up a few times. This may stem from a read error, because a much larger clone lies one nucleotide away. The CDR3 DNA reads as TGTGCCAGCAGCTTTAAGCCCCTGAGCTCCTACAATGGGCAGTTCTTC. It translates to CASSFKPLSSYNGQFF. The chain combines TRBV5-5 with TRBJ2-1; D gene uncertain. CDR3 size: 16 residues. Germline CDR1 and CDR2: SGHKS and YYEKEE (reference sequence).

There are a few counts of this clonotype. A read error may be the cause here, since a much bigger clone is one base away. The chain has TRBV20-1 and TRBJ2-7; 7 bases are a match to TRBD2. The CDR3 extends over 12 amino acids. Looked up from germline, CDR1 is DFQATT and CDR2 is SNEGSKA (reference sequence). CDR3 region: CSVGRDYQEQHF. CDR3 nucleotide sequence: TGCAGTGTCGGCAGGGACTATCAAGAGCAGCACTTC.

This clonotype came up a few times. The gene calls are TRBV12-3 or TRBV12-4 and TRBJ1-5; D ambiguous. V lost 6 bases and J lost 4, with 13 bases in between. This CDR3 comprises 14 residues. In nucleotides, the CDR3 is TGTGCCAGCAGCCAAGCGACGTTGAATCAGCCCCAGCATTTT. This encodes CASSQATLNQPQHF.

Many counts were recorded for this clonotype. This chain links TRBV5-1 with TRBJ2-3; 9 bases map to TRBD1. Germline CDR1 and CDR2: SGHRS and YFSETQ. V shed 3 bases, J shed 4 bases, and the junction held 12 bases outside the gene matches. CDR3 length: 17 amino acids. This CDR3 is CASSWAPGTGSADTQYF. The CDR3 DNA is TGCGCCAGCAGCTGGGCTCCCGGGACAGGGTCAGCAGATACGCAGTATTTT. The complete variable domain, with remaining parts taken from reference TRBV5-1 and TRBJ2-3, reads KAGVTQTPRYLIKTRGQQVTLSCSPISGHRSVSWYQQTPGQGLQFLFEYFSETQRNKGNFPGRFSGRQFSNSRSEMNVSTLELGDSALYLCASSWAPGTGSADTQYFGPGTRLTVL.

Ten or more counts support this clonotype. The genes are TRBV19 and TRBJ1-6; D may be TRBD1 (5 bases). This CDR3 is built from 15 residues. V gave up 3 bases and J gave up 10 bases, with 16 bases separating them. Germline values: CDR1 LNHDA, CDR2 SQIVND (reference sequence). CDR3 in amino acids: CASSIEGRRLSPLHF. DNA for the CDR3: TGTGCCAGTAGTATTGAGGGGCGGAGGTTATCACCCCTCCACTTT.

The chain employs TRBV5-1 and TRBJ2-6; possible D gene TRBD2, 6 bases. The CDR3 length is 13 residues. The ends were cut back, 7 bases at V and 4 bases at J, with 9 bases in the middle. Per germline, CDR1 SGHRS and CDR2 YFSETQ. CDR3: CASQSGGANVLTF. The CDR3 DNA reads TGCGCCAGCCAGAGCGGGGGGGCCAACGTCCTGACTTTC.

This clonotype was detected many times. This chain joins TRBV19 and TRBJ2-2; D possibly corresponds to TRBD1 (7 bases). The CDR3 runs to 16 residues. The V and J ends lost 6 bases and 7 bases respectively, with 21 bases between them. CDR1 is LNHDA, CDR2 SQIVND, per germline (reference sequence). In nucleotides, the CDR3 is TGTGCCAGTAGCCCTCGTCAGGGGGGCGTTGGCGGGGAGCTGTTTTTT. Translation: CASSPRQGGVGGELFF. The full variable domain, its missing parts supplied by reference TRBV19 and TRBJ2-2, is DGGITQSPKYLFRKEGQNVTLSCEQNLNHDAMYWYRQDPGQGLRLIYYSQIVNDFQKGDIAEGYSVSREKKESFPLTVTSAQKNPTAFYLCASSPRQGGVGGELFFGEGSRLTVL.

The chain has TRBV29-1 and TRBJ1-2; unclear D gene. The CDR3 runs 12 residues. V lost 1 base and J lost 6, with 9 bases in between. Germline lookup yields CDR1 SQVTM and CDR2 ANQGSEA. Here the CDR3 DNA reads TGCAGCGTTGAAGGAGGGAATCATGGCTACACCTTC. Its protein product is CSVEGGNHGYTF.

As to this clonotype: This may stem from a read error, because a much larger clone lies one nucleotide away. This chain links TRBV14 with TRBJ2-3; 9 bases are shared with TRBD2. CDR1 and CDR2 from the germline V gene are SGHDN and FVKESK. This CDR3 is 17 amino acids long. The CDR3: CASSRGGVAGVTDTHYF. The CDR3 nucleotides read TGTGCCAGCAGCCGAGGGGGGGTAGCGGGGGTCACAGATACGCATTATTTT.

This clonotype was seen at least ten times. The chain joins TRBV7-3 to TRBJ2-1, with TRBD2 matching over 8 bases. CDR1 is SGHTA and CDR2 is FQGTGA in the germline V gene. This CDR3 contains 16 residues. Trimming cost V 4 bases and J 4 bases; bases outside gene matches: 9. CDR3 DNA sequence: TGTGCCAGCAGCTCCAACGGGGGGGCGGGGTACAATGAGCAGTTCTTC. Its protein product is CASSSNGGAGYNEQFF. The full variable domain, with the rest looked up from reference TRBV7-3 and TRBJ2-1, is GAGVSQTPSNKVTEKGKYVELRCDPISGHTALYWYRQSLGQGPEFLIYFQGTGAADDSGLPNDRFFAVRPEGSVSTLKIQRTERGDSAVYLCASSSNGGAGYNEQFFGPGTRLTVL.

This chain connects TRBV20-1 to TRBJ2-5; D unclear. Trimming stripped 7 bases from V and 5 bases from J, with 8 bases between. The CDR3 is 10 residues long. Per the germline V gene, CDR1 is DFQATT and CDR2 is SNEGSKA (reference sequence). The CDR3 bases are TGCAGTGGCGTCAGGGAGACCCAGTACTTC. Protein product: CSGVRETQYF.

This clonotype was seen a few times. The rearrangement uses TRBV19 and TRBJ1-1, with unresolved D. This CDR3 spans 11 amino acids. V gave up 8 bases and J gave up 6 bases, with 10 bases separating them. Germline loops: CDR1 LNHDA, CDR2 SQIVND (reference sequence). This CDR3 is CASGLYPEAFF. The CDR3 nucleotides are TGTGCCAGTGGATTATACCCTGAAGCTTTCTTT.

This clonotype occurred once. This may be a read error, as it is one base from a much larger clone. CDR3 residues: CASSPPADSINYGYTF. CDR3 DNA sequence: TGTGCCAGCAGTCCCCCTGCAGACAGCATTAACTATGGCTACACCTTC. The V and J genes are TRBV6-5 and TRBJ1-2, with D perhaps TRBD1 (5 bases). The CDR3 sequence is 16 residues long. V was cut by 5 bases and J by 1 base, with 17 bases left in between. Germline CDR1 is MNHEY and CDR2 is SVGAGI.

The chain employs TRBV2 and TRBJ2-1; D ambiguous. The CDR3 totals 12 residues. Trimming removed 5 bases at V and 6 bases at J, with 8 bases between. CDR1 is SNHLY, CDR2 FYNNEI, per germline. The CDR3 nucleotides read TGTGCCAGCAGTCCAGAGTTCAATGAGCAGTTCTTC. It translates to CASSPEFNEQFF.

V gene TRBV19 combines with J gene TRBJ2-3; 9 nucleotides agree with TRBD1. CDR1 LNHDA and CDR2 SQIVND come from the germline V gene (reference sequence). V lost 7 bases, J lost 0 bases, and 5 bases stayed unmatched. The CDR3 sequence is 15 residues long. The CDR3 DNA follows: TGTGCCAGTAAGGACAGGGGACCGAGCACAGATACGCAGTATTTT. Residues: CASKDRGPSTDTQYF.

This chain links TRBV12-3 or TRBV12-4 with TRBJ2-1; 11 nucleotides line up with TRBD2. Unmatched junction bases numbered 4, after V lost 6 bases and J lost 3 bases. This CDR3 has 15 amino acids. The CDR3, as DNA: TGTGCCAGCAGGGAAACTAGCGGGAGCTACAATGAGCAGTTCTTC. It is translated as CASRETSGSYNEQFF.

The rearrangement uses TRBV20-1 and TRBJ2-1; 8 bases fit TRBD1. J was trimmed by 0 bases and V by 6 bases; bases with no gene match: 16. CDR1 and CDR2 from the germline V gene are DFQATT and SNEGSKA (reference sequence). The CDR3 is made up of 18 amino acids. The CDR3 DNA follows: TGCAGTGCCCGGGGACAGGCCATAGAGTGGGGCTCCTACAATGAGCAGTTCTTC. As protein: CSARGQAIEWGSYNEQFF.

This clonotype was seen ten or more times. The genes are TRBV7-8 and TRBJ2-1; 13 positions match TRBD2. The CDR3 is 18 amino acids. The trim removed 4 bases at V and 1 base at J, leaving 7 bases unmatched. CDR1 is SGHVS, CDR2 FQNEAQ, per germline. The CDR3 sequence: CASSSLAGGLGSYNEQFF. CDR3 nucleotide sequence: TGTGCCAGCAGCTCACTAGCGGGGGGGCTAGGGTCCTACAATGAGCAGTTCTTC.